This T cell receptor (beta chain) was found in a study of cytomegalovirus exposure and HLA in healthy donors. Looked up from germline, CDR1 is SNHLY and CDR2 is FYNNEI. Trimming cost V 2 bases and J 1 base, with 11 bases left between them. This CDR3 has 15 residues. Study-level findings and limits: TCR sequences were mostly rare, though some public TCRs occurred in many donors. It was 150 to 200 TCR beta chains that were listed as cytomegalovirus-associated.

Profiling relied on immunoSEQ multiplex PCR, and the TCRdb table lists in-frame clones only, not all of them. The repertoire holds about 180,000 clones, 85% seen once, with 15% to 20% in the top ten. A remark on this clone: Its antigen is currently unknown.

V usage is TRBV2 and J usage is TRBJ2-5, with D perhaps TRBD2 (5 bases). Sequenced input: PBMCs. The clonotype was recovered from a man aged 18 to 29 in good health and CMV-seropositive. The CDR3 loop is CASSEIRRSQETQYF. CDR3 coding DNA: TGTGCCAGCAGTGAAATAAGGAGGTCCCAAGAGACCCAGTACTTC.